The entry that follows covers one TCR beta chain sequence. Its antigen is unidentified. This entry comes from a study of cytomegalovirus exposure and HLA in healthy donors. Study overall: An analysis done earlier identified almost 120 million unique TCR beta sequences from about 180 million T cells. Across more than 350 genotyped donors, 65% to 90% landed in the Caucasian-associated ancestry cluster.

Germline values: CDR1 SGHTA, CDR2 FQGNSA. This CDR3 region has 14 residues. After removal of 5 bases from V and 2 bases from J, the junction contained 5 bases not matched to a gene. Study-level findings and limits: Presence/absence analyses took donor sequencing depth as roughly uniform.

The PCR made use of 60 Vbeta and 13 Jbeta primers. The repertoire was sequenced with immunoSEQ multiplex PCR; TCRdb's copy has only in-frame clones and lacks some. The data contain about 180,000 clones, around four fifths of them singletons. The sequencing sample was made of PBMCs. This TCR was sampled from a boy aged 2 to 10 in good health and CMV-seronegative. The genes are TRBV7-2 and TRBJ1-1; 7 bases agree with TRBD1. The CDR3 sequence is CASSPGQVNTEAFF. The CDR3 DNA is TGTGCCAGCAGCCCTGGACAGGTTAACACTGAAGCTTTCTTT.